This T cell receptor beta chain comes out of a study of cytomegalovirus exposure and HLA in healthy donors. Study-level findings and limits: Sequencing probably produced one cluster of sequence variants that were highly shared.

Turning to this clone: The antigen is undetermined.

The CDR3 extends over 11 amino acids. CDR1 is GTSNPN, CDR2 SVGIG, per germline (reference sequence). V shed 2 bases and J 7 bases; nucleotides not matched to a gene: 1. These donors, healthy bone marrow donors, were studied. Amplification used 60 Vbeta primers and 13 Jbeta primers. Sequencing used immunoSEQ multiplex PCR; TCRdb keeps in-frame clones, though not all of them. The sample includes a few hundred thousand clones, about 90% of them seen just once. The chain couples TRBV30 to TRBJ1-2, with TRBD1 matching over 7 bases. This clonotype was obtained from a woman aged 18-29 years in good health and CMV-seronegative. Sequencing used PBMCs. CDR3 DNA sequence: TGTGCCTGGAGTACAGGGGTTGGCTACACCTTC. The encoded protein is CAWSTGVGYTF.